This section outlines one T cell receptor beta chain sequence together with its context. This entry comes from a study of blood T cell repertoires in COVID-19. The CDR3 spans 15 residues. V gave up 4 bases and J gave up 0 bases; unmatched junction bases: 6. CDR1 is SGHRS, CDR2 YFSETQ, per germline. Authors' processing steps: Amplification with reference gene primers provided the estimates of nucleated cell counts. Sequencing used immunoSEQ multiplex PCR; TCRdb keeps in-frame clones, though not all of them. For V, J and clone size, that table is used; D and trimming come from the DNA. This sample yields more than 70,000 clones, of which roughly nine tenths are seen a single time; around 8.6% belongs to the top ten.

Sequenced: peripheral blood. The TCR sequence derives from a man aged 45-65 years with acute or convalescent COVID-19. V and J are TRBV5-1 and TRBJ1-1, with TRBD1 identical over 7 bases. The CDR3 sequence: CASSQPGQMNTEAFF. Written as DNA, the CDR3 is TGCGCCAGCAGCCAACCGGGACAGATGAACACTGAAGCTTTCTTT.